The rows below give T cell receptor beta chains drawn from one sample of a study of blood T cell repertoires in COVID-19. Sequenced by immunoSEQ multiplex PCR; TCRdb stores in-frame clones only, minus some. The sample yields roughly 360,000 clones, around 87% seen once. The sample consisted of PBMCs or T cells enriched from blood (not recorded which). The receptors here all came from a man aged 30-40 years who had recovered from COVID-19. CDR3s include the opening cysteine and the closing phenylalanine or tryptophan. The D gene is left open where the match is weak. Expanded clones get a size class; other rows say once, few or many, or leave the size out.

D gene | clone size | J gene | V gene | CDR3 DNA | CDR3 protein
. | . | TRBJ2-7 | TRBV7-9 | TGTGCCAGCTTGAAGACATACTCCTACGAGCAGTACTTC | CASLKTYSYEQYF
. | . | TRBJ2-2 | TRBV19 | TGTGCCAGTAGTATAGACCCCCGTTCCCAGGGGACCGGGGAGCTGTTTTTT | CASSIDPRSQGTGELFF
. | . | TRBJ2-1 | TRBV7-6 | TGTGCCAGCACCCGGAGAGGAGGGGCGCCCAATGAGCAGTTCTTC | CASTRRGGAPNEQFF
TRBD2 | . | TRBJ2-5 | TRBV19 | TGTGCCAGTAGTAAGGGACTAGCGGGAGAGACCCAGTACTTC | CASSKGLAGETQYF
. | . | TRBJ1-1 | TRBV7-2 | TGTGCCAGCAGCGTACAAATAGGACAGCCGAACACTGAAGCTTTCTTT | CASSVQIGQPNTEAFF
. | . | TRBJ1-1 | TRBV30 | TGTGCCTGGAGTCTTTCCTTAACAGGATCTGAAGCTTTCTTT | CAWSLSLTGSEAFF
. | . | TRBJ2-3 | TRBV28 | TGTGCCAGCAGTTCACTTACGCAGTATTTT | CASSSLTQYF
TRBD2 | . | TRBJ2-2 | TRBV4-1 | TGCGCCAGCAGCCAAGGGACTAGCGGGGGGCTTAACACCGGGGAGCTGTTTTTT | CASSQGTSGGLNTGELFF
TRBD1 | . | TRBJ1-1 | TRBV7-9 | TGTGCCAGCAGCCTCGGGACAGGGGGCCTCAACACTGAAGCTTTCTTT | CASSLGTGGLNTEAFF
TRBD1 | few | TRBJ1-4 | TRBV24-1 | TGTGCCGGTCAATCAGGGGGGAAACTGTTTTTT | CAGQSGGKLFF
. | . | TRBJ1-2 | TRBV12-3/TRBV12-4 | TGTGCCAGCACCGCAAGCTTGGTCGGCTACACCTTC | CASTASLVGYTF
. | . | TRBJ2-7 | TRBV7-8 | TGTGCCAGCAGCTTAGGACGGGACACCTACGAGCAGTACTTC | CASSLGRDTYEQYF
. | . | TRBJ2-5 | TRBV27 | TGTGCCAGCAGCCGACTGGTACAAGAGACCCAGTACTTC | CASSRLVQETQYF
TRBD2 | . | TRBJ2-5 | TRBV11-2 | TGTGCCAGCAGCCCTCTCGGGAAAGGGAGGTCGGGAGGAGGGACCCAGTACTTC | CASSPLGKGRSGGGTQYF
. | . | TRBJ1-1 | TRBV6-5 | TGTGCCAGCACCCCGATACAGGGTGACACTGAAGCTTTCTTT | CASTPIQGDTEAFF
TRBD2 | . | TRBJ2-2 | TRBV5-1 | TGCGCCAGCAGTCGGAGGATTGGGACTAGTGGTACCGGGGAGCTGTTTTTT | CASSRRIGTSGTGELFF
. | . | TRBJ1-6 | TRBV5-6 | TGTGCCAGCAGTCGGGGATGGACCTCACCCCTCCACTTT | CASSRGWTSPLHF
. | . | TRBJ1-3 | TRBV6-5 | TGTGCCAGCAGTCGAGCTGCTGGGGCAGGAAACACCATATATTTT | CASSRAAGAGNTIYF
. | . | TRBJ1-2 | TRBV3-1/TRBV3-2 | TGTGCCAGCAGCCAAGATGGGAGGGGCTACACCTTC | CASSQDGRGYTF
. | . | TRBJ1-1 | TRBV30 | TGTGCCTGGAGTGTAACGGGGTTCACTGAAGCTTTCTTT | CAWSVTGFTEAFF
. | . | TRBJ1-2 | TRBV2 | TGTGCCGCGAGCTACGACTTTGGCACATCTGGCTACACCTTC | CAASYDFGTSGYTF
. | . | TRBJ1-3 | TRBV7-3 | TGTGCCAGCAGCTTAAGCGGCGATACTGGAAACACCATATATTTT | CASSLSGDTGNTIYF
. | . | TRBJ1-1 | TRBV5-4 | TGTGCCAGCATGCCGCCGGGGGTTAACACTGAAGCTTTCTTT | CASMPPGVNTEAFF
. | . | TRBJ2-6 | TRBV9 | TGTGCCAGCAGCGTACCGGCTGGGGCCAACGTCCTGACTTTC | CASSVPAGANVLTF
TRBD1 | . | TRBJ2-7 | TRBV27 | TGTGCCAGCAGTTTTCGGGACAGATCCTACGAGCAGTACTTC | CASSFRDRSYEQYF
. | . | TRBJ1-2 | TRBV5-4 | TGTGCCAGCAGCTTGCCGGGAATTGGTGGCTACACCTTC | CASSLPGIGGYTF
. | . | TRBJ1-2 | TRBV29-1 | TGCAGCGTTACAAAGGCAGGCGAATTCTATGGCTACACCTTC | CSVTKAGEFYGYTF
. | . | TRBJ2-2 | TRBV29-1 | TGCAGCGTTACAGTTTCGAACACCGGGGAGCTGTTTTTT | CSVTVSNTGELFF
TRBD2 | . | TRBJ2-1 | TRBV6-1 | TGTGCCAGCAGTGAATTTCCGACTAGCGGGGGGACCATCTACAATGAGCAGTTCTTC | CASSEFPTSGGTIYNEQFF
. | . | TRBJ1-1 | TRBV7-6 | TGTGCCAGCAGCCCCGGAGTGGGGCTGGGGACTGAAGCTTTCTTT | CASSPGVGLGTEAFF
TRBD1 | . | TRBJ1-2 | TRBV13 | TGTGCCAGCAGCTTCTGGCCTACAGGGGGCTTTGGCTACACCTTC | CASSFWPTGGFGYTF
. | . | TRBJ2-7 | TRBV11-2 | TGTGCCAGCAGCTTTACCCGCAGGGCCTCCTACGAGCAGTACTTC | CASSFTRRASYEQYF
TRBD1 | . | TRBJ2-2 | TRBV6-5 | TGTGCCAGCGGGGACAGGCCGGCCGGGGAGCTGTTTTTT | CASGDRPAGELFF
TRBD2 | . | TRBJ2-3 | TRBV27 | TGTGCCAGCAGTTTATGGGGCGGGGGGCTGGGGCCGGCGCAGTATTTT | CASSLWGGGLGPAQYF
TRBD1 | . | TRBJ1-1 | TRBV7-6 | TGTGCCAGCAGCCGAGGGGCGCCGACAGGGGGAAAGGTGAGTACTGAAGCTTTCTTT | CASSRGAPTGGKVSTEAFF
. | . | TRBJ2-2 | TRBV6-5 | TGTGCCAGCAGACTGAAGAACACCGGGGAGCTGTTTTTT | CASRLKNTGELFF
TRBD1 | . | TRBJ1-5 | TRBV4-1 | TGCGCCAGCAGCCAAGTCGACAGGGGCTCTCAGCCCCAGCATTTT | CASSQVDRGSQPQHF
TRBD2 | . | TRBJ2-7 | TRBV6-5 | TGTGCCAGCTGGGGGGGTAGTTACGAGCAGTACTTC | CASWGGSYEQYF
. | . | TRBJ2-5 | TRBV18 | TGTGCCAGCTCACCAGTGTTACAAGAGACCCAGTACTTC | CASSPVLQETQYF
. | . | TRBJ1-2 | TRBV5-1 | TGCGCCAGCAAAGGGGATCGCTATGGCTACACCTTC | CASKGDRYGYTF
. | . | TRBJ2-2 | TRBV5-5 | TGTGCCAGCAGCTTGGGATCGAGCCCTTTTGTTGACACCGGGGAGCTGTTTTTT | CASSLGSSPFVDTGELFF
TRBD2 | . | TRBJ2-5 | TRBV11-2 | TGTGCCAGCAGCCCATCCTTAGCGGGGGGTCGAGAGACCCAGTACTTC | CASSPSLAGGRETQYF
. | . | TRBJ1-4 | TRBV5-1 | TGCGCCAGCAGCACCCGAGGCGCCCCGGGTACTAATGAAAAACTGTTTTTT | CASSTRGAPGTNEKLFF
TRBD2 | . | TRBJ2-1 | TRBV19 | TGTGCCAGTAGCGGTCTAGCGGGGGCCCTTAAGCAGTTCTTC | CASSGLAGALKQFF
. | . | TRBJ1-1 | TRBV18 | TGTGCCAGCTCATCAGGACAGAACACTGAAGCTTTCTTT | CASSSGQNTEAFF
. | . | TRBJ2-2 | TRBV5-1 | TGCGCCAGCTCCGAGGGGGGGTTTCGGACCGGGGAGCTGTTTTTT | CASSEGGFRTGELFF
. | . | TRBJ2-3 | TRBV5-1 | TGCGCCAGCGCTTTAGTCGGGGGGCCGGATTTCACAGATACGCAGTATTTT | CASALVGGPDFTDTQYF
. | . | TRBJ1-5 | TRBV12-3/TRBV12-4 | TGTGCCAGCACCTACTCTAATCAGCCCCAGCATTTT | CASTYSNQPQHF